Detailed here is one T cell receptor beta chain. Its antigen is currently not known. Base qualities are not at hand, and no much larger clone is one base apart. At diagnosis, tumor, uninvolved tumor-adjacent lung and peripheral blood were collected and then preserved as a mix of FFPE and fresh-frozen material. For TCR repertoire profiling, blood samples were analyzed as peripheral blood mononuclear cells. TCR beta CDR3 regions were sequenced from DNA using the immunoSEQ Assay. Under the source paper's analysis protocol: T cell density was computed as TCR beta template counts normalized to usable DNA estimated by amplifying housekeeping genes. Richness was estimated with the preseqR package, extrapolating to 400,000 templates for PBMC samples and 120,000 templates for tissue samples. Clonality was defined by subtracting Pielou's evenness from one. To identify tissue-enriched TCRs, differential abundance testing was run on productive amino-acid clonotypes with a minimum total count of 5 and an alpha of 0.1. The Jaccard Index and the Morisita Overlap Index were used to measure how much the repertoires overlapped between compartments. GLIPH clustered TCR beta CDR3s with public tetramer-defined viral CDR3s; viral motifs required at least three viral sequences plus V-gene enrichment. The table was pulled from immuneACCESS by TCRdb, which kept in-frame rearrangements only. Such tables lose some clones; where checked, under half of the loss comes from unresolved V genes, and the rest has no known cause. V, J and clone size derive from that table, while D and trimming were established from the DNA sequence. Recorded for this sample are about 70,000 clones; approximately 84% of them occurred a single time. 1.3% of the sample goes to the ten largest clones.

These data belong to a study of T cells in localized non-small cell lung cancer (dated by TCRdb to the early 2020s). Background on the whole study: The study analyzed T cell repertoires of 236 early-stage NSCLC patients, comparing tumors and uninvolved tumor-adjacent lungs. Of the NSCLC patients, around 140 were male and approximately 100 were female, and the mean age was about 69 years. The cohort consisted of 236 treatment-naive NSCLC patients whose localized lung tumors had been resected. Points the paper makes about the study in general: Because multi-region tumor sequencing was not done, intratumor heterogeneity could not be ruled out. Since the design was exploratory, TCR variables were selected using unadjusted p-values with no false-discovery rate correction. A median of approximately 50 of the top 100 tumor clones turned up in the paired uninvolved adjacent lung, and under 30 of those clones also ranked among the top 100 of that same adjacent lung. Longer overall survival was associated with higher blood T cell density, whereas shorter survival was associated with higher adjacent-lung clonality. The highest T cell clonality was observed in uninvolved tumor-adjacent lung, where clonality exceeded that of tumor, suggesting that antigenic responses were more focused in uninvolved tumor-adjacent lung.

Reading the germline V gene gives CDR1 MNHNS and CDR2 SASEGT. The V end gives up 3 bases and the J end 7 bases, leaving 12 bases in the junction not matched to a gene. From cysteine to phenylalanine, the CDR3 is 16 amino acids long. The DNA shown is the 48-base CDR3, in frame from base 1. The clonotype comes from a female donor at least 60 years old with stage I lung adenocarcinoma. The sequencing used peripheral blood, collected before any cancer treatment. The chain is made from TRBV6-1 and TRBJ1-5, with 7 bases in between that match TRBD1. The CDR3 here reads CASSESQGVGYQPQHF. The DNA is as follows: TGTGCCAGCAGTGAGTCCCAGGGGGTAGGGTACCAGCCCCAGCATTTT.